This TCR beta chain was sequenced in a study of shared clonotypes between healthy human individuals. Study-wide points: Relative to clonotypes present in all four donors, those not shared had lower generation probabilities. Clonotype sharing across donors was expected to vary with sequencing depth.

Per the authors' pipeline: From ImmunoSEQ came sequences covering only the junction and carrying no quality scores, so filtering differed. Clones were read by immunoSEQ multiplex PCR, and TCRdb kept only the in-frame ones, dropping some. The V and J calls and clone size were taken over from that table, and D and trimming were inferred from the DNA. The top ten hold 0.1% to 0.15% of the sample, which has some 2,000,000 clones, approximately 95% seen once. Germline CDR1 and CDR2: SGHVS and FNYEAQ. Trimming removed 2 bases from V and 7 bases from J, with 15 bases in between. The CDR3 runs to 15 residues. Concerning this clone: Antigen unknown.

The origin of this receptor is a man aged 18-30 years in good health. The sequenced sample consisted of naive CD4+ T cells sorted from blood. Subset meaning: CD45RA+ positively selected. This chain joins TRBV7-6 and TRBJ2-1; the D gene is possibly TRBD1 (5 bases). The CDR3 DNA is TGTGCCAGCAGCTTAAACCACGCAGGGATAAATGAGCAGTTCTTC. This encodes CASSLNHAGINEQFF.